The present TCR beta chain was sequenced within a study of molecular identifiers for immune sequencing clone quantification (dated by TCRdb to 2016 to 2019). The study in broad terms: For a replicate experiment, RNA from roughly 20,000 or 100,000 naive CD8 T cells was divided into five aliquots, and four of the five aliquots were sequenced. The study was a methods study using CD8 T cells to benchmark molecular-identifier clustering-based TCR repertoire sequencing (MIDCIRS) and TCR RNA copy counting. The paper as a whole reports these results and caveats: Modeling indicated approximately 3.2 TCR RNA copies recovered per cell, compared with 7.5 to 10 by digital PCR, which implies a capture efficiency of about 27%. In CMV-specific effector cells, clones with more than 20 RNA copies accounted for over 97% of molecules, whereas in naive cells such clones accounted for under 1%. When barcode sub-clustering was left out, chimeric consensus sequences inflated TCR diversity, with chimeras reaching as high as 47%. The sizes of highly expanded clones could end up underestimated when identical TCR molecules share a barcode. The naive libraries included spiked-in Jurkat TCR RNA (over nine copies' worth), and this RNA is not part of the donor repertoire. Spiked-in Jurkat TCR RNA equal to a single cell's worth was reported to be detectable even within 1,200,000 naive CD8 T cells.

As concerns this clonotype: The antigen it binds to is not known. Base qualities are missing; no much larger clone stands one base away.

V was cut back by 5 bases and J by 4 bases, leaving a gap of 14 bases between them. The CDR1 and CDR2 encoded by the germline V gene (reference sequence) are MNHEY and SMNVEV. Its CDR3 holds 14 amino acids, cysteine through phenylalanine. Only CDR3 DNA is held: 42 bases, read in frame from base 1. Libraries of naive CD8 T cells were built from anywhere between roughly 17,000 and 1,100,000 sorted cells, with 10%, 30% or 50% of the purified RNA used. Naive CD8 T cells, defined as CD8+CD4-CCR7+CD45RA+, were FACS-sorted into RLT Plus buffer on a BD FACSAria II. To test detection sensitivity, Jurkat RNA equivalent to approximately ten TCR copies was spiked into samples of roughly 17,000-1,000,000 naive CD8 T cells. Enrichment of CD8 T cells was done with RosetteSep CD8+ T Cell Enrichment Cocktail plus Ficoll-Paque, and ACK red cell lysis came afterward. The library was obtained by PCR. The run used an Illumina HiSeq 4000. Bulk TCR libraries were prepared as previously described, using TCR primers listed in Table S5. Purification of total RNA was performed with the Qiagen AllPrep DNA/RNA kit. Reads from multiple sequencing runs of the same library were pooled before analysis. Regarding the original processing steps: Reads were retained only if an exact TCR constant sequence was present, and the retained reads were trimmed to 150 nt and grouped according to their 12-nt molecular barcodes. Within each barcode group, reads were sub-clustered at a 15% Levenshtein threshold, and quality-weighted consensus sequences were built per RNA molecule. Non-functional sequences were removed, as were lower-count sequences one edit away from another. Based on a fit of two negative binomial distributions, barcode sub-clusters having less than 20% of the maximum read count were discarded. TCRdb reprocessed the public reads (quality trimming at Q25 with fastp, clone calling with MiXCR) and kept in-frame beta chains. A single entry per CDR3 protein holds the most common genes and DNA from its merged rows. The V and J calls reflect TCRdb's pipeline rather than the authors' work. The sample includes some 650,000 distinct CDR3 sequences, with approximately 20% observed a single time. The top ten clones comprise around 0.9% of the sample.

Sequencing was performed on naive CD8+ T cells from blood, with Jurkat cell RNA spiked in. Per the publication, the cell subset or site label means: FACS-sorted CD8+CD4-CCR7+CD45RA+ naive T cells. The rearrangement combines TRBV27 with TRBJ1-2; no D gene can be assigned with confidence. This TCR was sampled from a human donor in good health. Some libraries in this study had Jurkat cell RNA spiked in. The bases are TGTGCCAGCAGTGAGGACCCGACACGCTATGGCTACACCTTC. The resulting protein is CASSEDPTRYGYTF.